These 2 T cell receptor beta chains were sequenced from one sample in a study of blood T cell repertoires in COVID-19 (dated by TCRdb to the early 2020s). Receptor amplification or capture employed the immunoSEQ multiplex PCR assay. The table comes from immuneACCESS by way of TCRdb, which keeps in-frame sequences with V and J called. Part of the clones is missing from these tables; in studies checked, under half for an unresolved V gene and the rest for unknown reasons. The sample records under 250,000 clones, roughly 80% of which are singletons. Clones ranked in the top ten supply 3.4% of the sample. The sequenced sample consisted of peripheral blood. Receptor source: a woman younger than 30 with acute or convalescent COVID-19.

The CDR3 spells CATSRDSEGGTEAFF. CDR3 DNA sequence: TGTGCCACCAGCAGAGATTCGGAAGGGGGTACTGAAGCTTTCTTT. The gene calls are TRBV15 and TRBJ1-1, with D perhaps matching TRBD1 (6 bases). V was trimmed by 0 bases and J by 5 bases, leaving 13 bases between them. This CDR3 has 15 residues. Germline assignment: CDR1 LNHNV and CDR2 YYDKDF (reference sequence).

This chain uses TRBV7-2 with TRBJ2-1, with 9 bases matching TRBD2. The V segment lost 4 bases and the J segment 9 bases; nucleotides outside the gene matches: 7. The length of the CDR3 is 14 residues. Germline V gene data show CDR1 as SGHTA and CDR2 as FQGNSA. CDR3 residues: CASSSSSGIGEQFF. The CDR3 nucleotides are TGTGCCAGCAGCTCCTCTAGCGGGATCGGTGAGCAGTTCTTC. Full variable domain (rest looked up from reference TRBV7-2 and TRBJ2-1): GAGVSQSPSNKVTEKGKDVELRCDPISGHTALYWYRQSLGQGLEFLIYFQGNSAPDKSGLPSDRFSAERTGGSVSTLTIQRTQQEDSAVYLCASSSSSGIGEQFFGPGTRLTVL.